The 30 T cell receptor beta chains reported below all come from one sample, sequenced in a study of T-cell memory formation after mild COVID-19. TCRdb itself ran the 5' RACE reads through MiXCR, one entry per CDR3 protein. Here the sample spans just over 300,000 distinct CDR3 sequences, roughly a fifth being singletons. Sequenced material: PBMCs or a T cell subset sorted from them (not recorded which). These receptors were collected from a man younger than 35 who had mild COVID-19 (a few samples of this study predate the infection). Cell type and time point are not known.

This clonotype came up once. This chain uses TRBV6-6 with TRBJ2-3, with 9 bases aligning to TRBD2. Per the germline V gene, CDR1 is MNHNY and CDR2 is SVGAGI (reference sequence). CDR3 length: 16 residues. The J segment lost 10 bases and the V segment lost 5 bases, leaving 16 bases of the junction unmatched. The CDR3 sequence is CASSPRGSGGPRAQYF. CDR3 sequence (DNA): TGTGCCAGCAGTCCCCGGGGTAGCGGGGGCCCCAGGGCGCAGTATTTT.

Worth noting for this clonotype: An end of the junction does not agree with germline; a read error may underlie this. V is TRBV7-9 and J is TRBJ2-7; 9 bases are shared with TRBD1. The CDR3 is 14 amino acids. CDR1 SEHNR and CDR2 FQNEAQ come from the germline V gene (reference sequence). CDR3 amino acids: CDSIPPGQGREQYF. CDR3 nucleotides: TGTGACAGCATCCCACCGGGACAGGGTCGCGAGCAGTACTTC.

The chain combines TRBV12-3 or TRBV12-4 with TRBJ2-7, with TRBD2 as a possible D gene (5 bases). The ends were cut back, 7 bases at V and 0 bases at J, with 10 bases in the middle. The CDR3 runs to 13 residues. CDR3 protein: CASKFTSSYEQYF. As DNA, the CDR3 is TGTGCCAGCAAATTTACTAGCTCCTACGAGCAGTACTTC.

The chain employs TRBV6-5 and TRBJ2-2; tentatively, D is TRBD1 (6 bases). Germline values: CDR1 MNHEY, CDR2 SVGAGI. This CDR3 is 15 amino acids long. Between the trimmed V and J ends, which lost 0 bases and 3 bases, there was a span of 8 bases. The CDR3 loop is CASSYSAGDTGELFF. The CDR3 DNA is TGTGCCAGCAGTTACTCGGCAGGGGACACCGGGGAGCTGTTTTTT.

For this clonotype: One end of the junction does not line up with germline, which may come from a read error. The CDR3 nucleotides read TGCGCCAGCAGGGAGTGGGGTGAAGAGACCCAGTACTTC. Translation: CASREWGEETQYF. This chain uses TRBV10-2 with TRBJ2-5; D is unresolved. This CDR3 comprises 13 residues. The germline gives CDR1 WSHSY, CDR2 SAAADI.

This sequence joins TRBV19 and TRBJ2-1; either TRBD1 or TRBD2 may supply D (6 bases each). This CDR3 has 15 residues. The V end was cut by 7 bases, the J end by 3 bases, with 16 bases between. Germline lookup yields CDR1 LNHDA and CDR2 SQIVND (reference sequence). The CDR3 sequence: CASTALGGGYNEQFF. The DNA for the CDR3 is TGTGCCAGTACCGCACTAGGAGGGGGCTACAATGAGCAGTTCTTC.

The chain couples TRBV4-3 to TRBJ1-2; D gene ambiguous. V was clipped by 0 bases and J by 11 bases, with 13 bases between them. The CDR3 spans 13 residues. Germline values: CDR1 LGHNA, CDR2 YSLEER. CDR3 amino acids: CASSQEMDGGYTF. In DNA form, the CDR3 reads TGCGCCAGCAGCCAAGAAATGGACGGAGGTTACACCTTC.

The chain recombines TRBV3-1 with TRBJ2-7; TRBD1 matches 11 bases. The CDR3 covers 14 residues. Losses at the gene ends were 1 base for V and 6 bases for J; bases not matched to a gene: 2. Per germline, CDR1 LGHDT and CDR2 YNNKEL (reference sequence). The CDR3 spells CASSQGDRGGEQYF. DNA for the CDR3: TGTGCCAGCAGCCAAGGGGACAGGGGGGGCGAGCAGTACTTC.

This clonotype occurred a few times. The junction departs from the called germline gene at one end, perhaps through a read error. This CDR3 is CASSLGSGNTIYF. The CDR3 DNA follows: TGTGCCAGCAGTTTGGGCTCTGGAAACACCATATATTTT. This chain joins TRBV5-1 and TRBJ1-3, with D uncertain. Per the germline V gene, CDR1 is SGHRS and CDR2 is YFSETQ. The CDR3 consists of 13 residues. Full variable domain (remainder filled in from reference TRBV5-1 and TRBJ1-3): KAGVTQTPRYLIKTRGQQVTLSCSPISGHRSVSWYQQTPGQGLQFLFEYFSETQRNKGNFPGRFSGRQFSNSRSEMNVSTLELGDSALYLCASSLGSGNTIYFGEGSWLTVV.

This clonotype turned up a few times. This chain links TRBV20-1 with TRBJ1-4, with D uncertain. The CDR3 has 12 residues. In germline, CDR1 is DFQATT, CDR2 SNEGSKA (reference sequence). V was pared by 1 base and J by 8 bases, with 8 bases between. CDR3 nucleotides: TGCAGTGCTAGAGGGCCGGCCGAAAAACTGTTTTTT. It is translated as CSARGPAEKLFF.

This clonotype has just a few counts. This chain uses TRBV4-3 with TRBJ1-2, with D perhaps matching TRBD1 (5 bases). Trimming removed 0 bases from V and 3 bases from J, with 14 bases in between. CDR3 length: 16 amino acids. CDR1 LGHNA and CDR2 YSLEER come from the germline V gene. CDR3 sequence reads: CASSQDRTGPYYGYTF. The CDR3, as DNA: TGCGCCAGCAGCCAAGATCGAACGGGACCGTACTATGGCTACACCTTC.

This clonotype has more than one count but fewer than ten. CDR3 region: CASSPAGIGETQYF. The CDR3 nucleotides read TGCGCCAGCAGCCCGGCGGGGATCGGGGAGACCCAGTACTTC. The chain links TRBV5-1 to TRBJ2-5; maybe TRBD2 (6 bases). The V gene lost 4 bases and the J gene lost 5 bases, with 15 bases spanning the gap. The CDR3 runs to 14 residues. The V gene's germline CDR1 is SGHRS and CDR2 YFSETQ.

V is TRBV7-8 and J is TRBJ1-1; a weak D match, TRBD1 (6 bases). CDR1 and CDR2 (germline): SGHVS, FQNEAQ. Deletions cut 7 bases from V and 0 bases from J, with 12 bases between. The CDR3 covers 14 residues. In DNA form, the CDR3 reads TGTGCCAGCAACAAACAGGGAATGAACACTGAAGCTTTCTTT. Translating gives CASNKQGMNTEAFF.

The CDR3 here is CSARRTVTGELFF. The CDR3 nucleotides are TGCAGTGCTAGAAGGACAGTAACCGGGGAGCTGTTTTTT. The chain uses TRBV20-1 and TRBJ2-2, with a possible D match to TRBD1 (6 bases). This CDR3 spans 13 amino acids. V was shortened by 2 bases and J by 5 bases, with 9 bases between the two germline ends. CDR1 DFQATT and CDR2 SNEGSKA come from the germline V gene (reference sequence).

This clonotype was seen a few times. The V call is TRBV9, the J call TRBJ2-3; 11 bases align to TRBD2. The ends lost 1 base at V and 2 bases at J; junction bases unmatched: 3. The CDR3 sequence is 16 residues long. Germline assignment: CDR1 SGDLS and CDR2 YYNGEE. CDR3 DNA sequence: TGTGCCAGCAGCGTAATAGCGGGGGGGCCCACAGATACGCAGTATTTT. As protein: CASSVIAGGPTDTQYF.

In this sample, this clonotype turned up many times. The chain couples TRBV12-3 or TRBV12-4 to TRBJ2-2; no clear D gene. V gave up 3 bases and J gave up 5 bases, with 1 base separating them. The CDR3 consists of 11 residues. CDR3: CASSFTGELFF. CDR3 DNA: TGTGCCAGCAGTTTTACCGGGGAGCTGTTTTTT.

The chain has TRBV12-3 or TRBV12-4 and TRBJ2-7; weak D call: TRBD1 (5 bases). The CDR3 loop spans 12 amino acids. The V and J ends lost 5 bases and 6 bases respectively, with 11 bases between them. This CDR3 reads CASSRGGAEQYF. The CDR3 nucleotides read TGTGCCAGCAGTAGGGGTGGAGCCGAGCAGTACTTC.

This clonotype came up a few times. V is TRBV5-1 and J is TRBJ1-1; no clear D gene. Trimming removed 5 bases from V and 1 base from J, with 12 bases in between. In germline, CDR1 is SGHRS, CDR2 YFSETQ. The CDR3 has 14 amino acids. DNA of the CDR3: TGCGCCAGCAGACCTACTGCAGGGAACACTGAAGCTTTCTTT. Protein: CASRPTAGNTEAFF.

CDR3 nucleotides: TGTGCCACTACGGAAGGGACTAACACTGAAGCTTTCTTT. Translation: CATTEGTNTEAFF. The chain employs TRBV15 and TRBJ1-1; D possibly corresponds to TRBD1 (5 bases). Germline loops: CDR1 LNHNV, CDR2 YYDKDF (reference sequence). Trimming took off 9 bases at V and 2 bases at J, with 13 bases between the two ends. This CDR3 is built from 13 residues.

This clonotype was seen only a few times. The V gene is TRBV7-9, the J gene TRBJ2-3, with D hard to call. V lost 1 base to trimming and J lost 2 bases, with 13 bases between them. The CDR3 sequence is 16 residues long. From germline, CDR1 is SEHNR and CDR2 FQNEAQ (reference sequence). CDR3 residues: CASSLGWDPFTDTQYF. The CDR3 DNA reads as TGTGCCAGCAGCTTAGGGTGGGATCCCTTCACAGATACGCAGTATTTT.

The rearrangement links TRBV6-2 or TRBV6-3 to TRBJ2-2; 11 bases match TRBD2. This CDR3 is 15 amino acids long. CDR1 and CDR2 from the germline V gene are MNHEY and SVGEGT. V lost 6 bases to trimming and J lost 1 base; unmatched junction nucleotides: 1. The CDR3 here is CASSGTSGNTGELFF. The DNA of the CDR3 is TGTGCCAGCAGCGGGACTAGCGGGAACACCGGGGAGCTGTTTTTT.

This clonotype was observed a handful of times. The chain has TRBV20-1 and TRBJ2-1; perhaps TRBD2 as D (6 bases). Germline loops: CDR1 DFQATT, CDR2 SNEGSKA (reference sequence). The CDR3 contains 17 residues. The V gene lost 2 bases and the J gene lost 0 bases, with 17 bases spanning the gap. Here the CDR3 reads CSARNRRGWSSYNEQFF. The CDR3 DNA reads TGCAGTGCTAGAAATCGGAGGGGATGGAGCTCCTACAATGAGCAGTTCTTC.

This chain links TRBV7-9 with TRBJ2-1, with a tentative D call TRBD1 (6 bases). CDR1 and CDR2 from the germline V gene are SEHNR and FQNEAQ (reference sequence). The V end lost 7 bases, the J end lost 7 bases, and 14 bases lay between the germline ends. The CDR3 contains 13 residues. Here the CDR3 DNA reads TGTGCCAGCAATAAGGGGGAGTGGAATGAGCAGTTCTTC. Its translation: CASNKGEWNEQFF.

As to this clonotype: The junction and the germline gene differ at one end; a read error may be behind it. The chain combines TRBV11-2 with TRBJ2-4; perhaps TRBD2 as D (5 bases). CDR3 length equals 13 residues. The germline V gene has CDR1 SGHAT and CDR2 FQNNGV. CDR3 protein: CASGFLAKNIQYF. CDR3 in DNA: TGCGCCTCGGGGTTTTTGGCCAAAAACATTCAGTACTTC.

The chain joins TRBV12-3 or TRBV12-4 to TRBJ1-1, with D hard to call. This CDR3 comprises 12 residues. V lost 2 bases and J 7 bases, leaving 8 bases between the germline ends. The CDR3: CASSLFPGEAFF. CDR3 DNA sequence: TGTGCCAGCAGTTTATTCCCAGGTGAAGCTTTCTTT.

The chain joins TRBV10-2 to TRBJ1-2; D gene ambiguous. Germline-derived CDR1 and CDR2 are WSHSY and SAAADI. V was trimmed by 6 bases and J by 1 base, leaving 15 bases between them. This CDR3 comprises 15 residues. For the CDR3, the DNA is TGCGCCAGCAGGGAAGGACGGCCGGTTAACTATGGCTACACCTTC. Protein product: CASREGRPVNYGYTF.

The V and J genes are TRBV15 and TRBJ2-2; 7 bases match TRBD1. Per the germline V gene, CDR1 is LNHNV and CDR2 is YYDKDF (reference sequence). CDR3 length: 14 amino acids. With V trimmed by 7 bases and J by 1 base, 3 bases remained unmatched. In nucleotides, the CDR3 is TGTGCCACCAAGGGACAGATGAACACCGGGGAGCTGTTTTTT. Encoded protein: CATKGQMNTGELFF.

The chain is built from TRBV6-1 and TRBJ2-3; the D gene is possibly TRBD1 (6 bases). The V end was cut by 5 bases, the J end by 4 bases, with 16 bases between. Germline V gene data show CDR1 as MNHNS and CDR2 as SASEGT. CDR3 length equals 15 residues. The DNA for the CDR3 is TGTGCCAGCAGTACAGGGATGGGTGGGGCAGATACGCAGTATTTT. Its protein product is CASSTGMGGADTQYF.

This chain uses TRBV27 with TRBJ1-2, with TRBD1 matching over 7 bases. From germline, CDR1 is MNHEY and CDR2 SMNVEV (reference sequence). This CDR3 contains 14 residues. V lost 6 bases to trimming and J lost 4 bases; unmatched junction nucleotides: 8. This CDR3 is CASRIGGASYGYTF. CDR3 nucleotide sequence: TGTGCCAGCAGAATAGGGGGCGCGAGCTATGGCTACACCTTC.

This clonotype was counted only a few times. The rearrangement joins TRBV9 to TRBJ2-2; the D is unclear. Germline V gene sequence: CDR1 SGDLS, CDR2 YYNGEE. This CDR3 comprises 14 residues. The V and J ends lost 4 bases and 0 bases respectively, with 7 bases between them. The CDR3 loop reads CASSPRTNTGELFF. Written as DNA, the CDR3 is TGTGCCAGCAGCCCCCGGACGAACACCGGGGAGCTGTTTTTT. Looking up the rest from reference TRBV9 and TRBJ2-2 gives the full variable domain: DSGVTQTPKHLITATGQRVTLRCSPRSGDLSVYWYQQSLDQGLQFLIQYYNGEERAKGNILERFSAQQFPDLHSELNLSSLELGDSALYFCASSPRTNTGELFFGEGSRLTVL.